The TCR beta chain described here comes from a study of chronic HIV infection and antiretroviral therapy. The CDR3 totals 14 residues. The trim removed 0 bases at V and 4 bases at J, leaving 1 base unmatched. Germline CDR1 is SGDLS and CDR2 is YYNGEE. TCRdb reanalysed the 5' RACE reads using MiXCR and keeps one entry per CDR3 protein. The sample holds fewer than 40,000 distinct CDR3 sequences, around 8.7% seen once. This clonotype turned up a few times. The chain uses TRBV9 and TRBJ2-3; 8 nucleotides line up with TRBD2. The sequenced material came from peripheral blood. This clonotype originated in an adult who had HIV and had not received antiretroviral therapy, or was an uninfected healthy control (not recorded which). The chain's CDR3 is CASSVAGGPDTQYF. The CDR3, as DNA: TGTGCCAGCAGCGTAGCGGGAGGGCCAGATACGCAGTATTTT.